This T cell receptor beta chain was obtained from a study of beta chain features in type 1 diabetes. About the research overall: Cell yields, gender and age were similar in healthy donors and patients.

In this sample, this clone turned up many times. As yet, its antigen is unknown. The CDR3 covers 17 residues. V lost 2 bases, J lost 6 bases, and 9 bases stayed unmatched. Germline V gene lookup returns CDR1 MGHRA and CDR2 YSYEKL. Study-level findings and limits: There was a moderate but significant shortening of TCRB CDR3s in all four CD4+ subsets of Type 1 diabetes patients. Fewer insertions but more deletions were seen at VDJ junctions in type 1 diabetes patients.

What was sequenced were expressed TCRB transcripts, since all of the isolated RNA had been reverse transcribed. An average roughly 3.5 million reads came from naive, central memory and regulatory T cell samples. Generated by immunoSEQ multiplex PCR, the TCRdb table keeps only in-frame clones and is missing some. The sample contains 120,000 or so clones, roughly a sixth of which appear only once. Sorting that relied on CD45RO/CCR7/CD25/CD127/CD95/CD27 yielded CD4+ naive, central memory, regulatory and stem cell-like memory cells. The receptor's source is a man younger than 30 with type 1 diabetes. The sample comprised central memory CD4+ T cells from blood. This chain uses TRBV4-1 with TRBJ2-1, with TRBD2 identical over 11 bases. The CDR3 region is CASSQQYLAGGFNEQFF. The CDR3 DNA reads TGCGCCAGCAGCCAACAATACCTAGCGGGGGGCTTCAATGAGCAGTTCTTC.